This T cell receptor beta chain was identified during a study of cytomegalovirus exposure and HLA in healthy donors. Concerning this clone itself: Its cognate antigen is unknown.

General study points: The presence/absence work took it that sequencing depth was about the same across donors. Some public TCRs appeared in many individuals, while most sequences were rare.

PCR was performed using 60 Vbeta and 13 Jbeta primers. Method: immunoSEQ multiplex PCR; TCRdb's copy keeps in-frame clones and lacks some. The top ten clones hold roughly 8.6% of a sample with about 110,000 clones, roughly 80% of them seen once. Per the germline V gene, CDR1 is WSHSY and CDR2 is SAAADI. Trimming removed 6 bases from V and 3 bases from J, with 17 bases in between. This CDR3 spans 15 amino acids. V and J are TRBV10-2 and TRBJ1-1; D is perhaps TRBD1 (6 bases). The source material was PBMCs. The TCR was taken from a woman aged 40 to 55 in good health and CMV-seropositive. This CDR3 is CASRGTSRGDTEAFF. The CDR3 DNA reads as TGCGCCAGCAGAGGGACATCCAGAGGGGACACTGAAGCTTTCTTT.